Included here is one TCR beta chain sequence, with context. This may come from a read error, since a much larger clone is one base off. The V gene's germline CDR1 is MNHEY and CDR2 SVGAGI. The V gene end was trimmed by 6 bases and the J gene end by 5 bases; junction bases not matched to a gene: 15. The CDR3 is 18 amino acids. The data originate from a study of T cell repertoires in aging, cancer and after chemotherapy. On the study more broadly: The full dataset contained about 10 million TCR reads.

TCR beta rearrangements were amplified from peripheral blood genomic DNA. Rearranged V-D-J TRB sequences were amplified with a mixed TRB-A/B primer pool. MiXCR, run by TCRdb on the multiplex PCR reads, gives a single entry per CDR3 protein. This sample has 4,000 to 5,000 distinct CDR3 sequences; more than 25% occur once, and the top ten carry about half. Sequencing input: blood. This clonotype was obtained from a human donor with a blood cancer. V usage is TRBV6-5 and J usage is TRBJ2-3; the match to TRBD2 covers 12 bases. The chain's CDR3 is CASRPLTTSGGFIDTQYF. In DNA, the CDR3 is TGTGCCAGCAGACCCCTTACGACTAGCGGGGGTTTCATAGATACGCAGTATTTT.